The 10 T cell receptor beta chains in this list originate from one sample, sequenced in a study of T cell responses to AZD1222 COVID-19 vaccine (dated by TCRdb to the early 2020s). Receptors were amplified or captured by the immunoSEQ multiplex PCR assay. The table comes from immuneACCESS by way of TCRdb, which keeps in-frame sequences with V and J called. Part of the clones is missing from these tables; in studies checked, under half for an unresolved V gene and the rest for unknown reasons. This sample has 78,000 or so clones in its table, and about 91% of those were observed once. Around 20% of the sample is held by the ten biggest clonotypes. The label giving this sample's time point can be read as: baseline before first vaccination. The source material was peripheral blood, sampled on day 0 of AZD1222 vaccination. These receptors were taken from an adult in good health.

A few counts support this clone. The chain combines TRBV5-1 with TRBJ1-1; D gene ambiguous. Trimming cost V 4 bases and J 8 bases, with 15 bases left between them. The CDR3 length is 13 residues. Germline CDR1 reads SGHRS; CDR2 reads YFSETQ. The CDR3 DNA is TGCGCCAGCAGCCCCGCGACCGGGCAGGAAGCTTTCTTT. Protein product: CASSPATGQEAFF. Variable domain in full (rest from reference TRBV5-1 and TRBJ1-1): KAGVTQTPRYLIKTRGQQVTLSCSPISGHRSVSWYQQTPGQGLQFLFEYFSETQRNKGNFPGRFSGRQFSNSRSEMNVSTLELGDSALYLCASSPATGQEAFFGQGTRLTVV.

The V call is TRBV7-9, the J call TRBJ2-7; 9 nucleotides agree with TRBD2. The CDR3 has 16 amino acids. The V and J ends lost 11 bases and 2 bases, in that order; junction bases with no gene match: 16. Germline V lookup: CDR1 SEHNR, CDR2 FQNEAQ (reference sequence). The CDR3 nucleotides are TGTGCCCTCCGGGGGCTAGCGGGGTGGCCGGCCTACGAGCAGTACTTC. Protein sequence: CALRGLAGWPAYEQYF.

This clone appeared a single time. The chain combines TRBV19 with TRBJ1-2; possibly TRBD1 for D (6 bases). The CDR3 runs 18 residues. The germline gives CDR1 LNHDA, CDR2 SQIVND (reference sequence). Trimming took 1 base from V and 2 from J, leaving 20 bases between them. The CDR3: CASSIVWKKDSSNYGYTF. DNA of the CDR3: TGTGCCAGTAGTATAGTCTGGAAGAAGGACAGCTCAAACTATGGCTACACCTTC. The variable domain in full, with the rest retrieved from reference TRBV19 and TRBJ1-2, is DGGITQSPKYLFRKEGQNVTLSCEQNLNHDAMYWYRQDPGQGLRLIYYSQIVNDFQKGDIAEGYSVSREKKESFPLTVTSAQKNPTAFYLCASSIVWKKDSSNYGYTFGSGTRLTVV.

The CDR3 protein is CASSVGPDSNSGNTIYF. The CDR3 nucleotides are TGTGCCAGCAGCGTAGGTCCCGACAGTAACTCTGGAAACACCATATATTTT. The genes are TRBV9 and TRBJ1-3, with a possible D match to TRBD1 (5 bases). The V end was cut by 0 bases, the J end by 0 bases, with 13 bases between. CDR3 length: 17 residues. CDR1 and CDR2 from the germline V gene are SGDLS and YYNGEE. Looking up the rest from reference TRBV9 and TRBJ1-3 gives the full variable domain: DSGVTQTPKHLITATGQRVTLRCSPRSGDLSVYWYQQSLDQGLQFLIQYYNGEERAKGNILERFSAQQFPDLHSELNLSSLELGDSALYFCASSVGPDSNSGNTIYFGEGSWLTVV.

V and J are TRBV7-9 and TRBJ1-2; TRBD1 matches at 8 bases. This CDR3 has 15 residues. Germline loops: CDR1 SEHNR, CDR2 FQNEAQ (reference sequence). V was clipped by 6 bases and J by 4 bases; unmatched bases: 10. CDR3 in amino acids: CASRPDRVGSYGYTF. The CDR3 bases are TGTGCCAGCAGACCGGACAGGGTGGGCAGCTATGGCTACACCTTC.

The chain uses TRBV5-5 and TRBJ1-5; 7 bases match TRBD1. The CDR3 has 17 amino acids. The J segment lost 0 bases and the V segment lost 3 bases, leaving 9 bases of the junction unmatched. Germline values: CDR1 SGHKS, CDR2 YYEKEE (reference sequence). CDR3 sequence reads: CASSSSGTAYSNQPQHF. Written as DNA, the CDR3 is TGTGCCAGCAGCTCGTCCGGGACAGCATATAGCAATCAGCCCCAGCATTTT.

This clone was observed once. V gene TRBV2 combines with J gene TRBJ2-3; TRBD2 agrees at 7 bases. Germline CDR1 and CDR2: SNHLY and FYNNEI. V dropped 2 bases and J dropped 2; count of bases not matched to a gene: 4. The CDR3 covers 15 residues. The chain's CDR3 is CASSEPSGFTDTQYF. The CDR3 DNA follows: TGTGCCAGCAGTGAACCTAGCGGCTTCACAGATACGCAGTATTTT.

This sequence joins TRBV5-4 and TRBJ1-1, with a weak D call TRBD1 (6 bases). The CDR3 extends over 14 amino acids. V lost 3 bases and J lost 0, with 9 bases in between. Germline CDR1 and CDR2: SGHNT and YYREEE (reference sequence). The CDR3 coding sequence is TGTGCCAGCAGCTGGACAGCCGTGAACACTGAAGCTTTCTTT. Protein product: CASSWTAVNTEAFF. The whole variable domain, filled in from reference TRBV5-4 and TRBJ1-1, reads ETGVTQSPTHLIKTRGQQVTLRCSSQSGHNTVSWYQQALGQGPQFIFQYYREEENGRGNFPPRFSGLQFPNYSSELNVNALELDDSALYLCASSWTAVNTEAFFGQGTRLTVV.

The chain employs TRBV6-2 or TRBV6-3 and TRBJ2-7; D gene uncertain. Between the trimmed V and J ends, which lost 5 bases and 6 bases, there was a span of 11 bases. This CDR3 has 12 residues. Germline lookup yields CDR1 MNHEY and CDR2 SVGEGT. The CDR3 loop is CASSPDGGEQYF. The CDR3 region has the DNA TGTGCCAGCAGTCCCGACGGTGGCGAGCAGTACTTC.

This clone was detected only once. The V call is TRBV4-2, the J call TRBJ2-7; no clear D. Germline V gene lookup returns CDR1 LGHNA and CDR2 YNFKEQ. The CDR3 is 13 residues long. The V end was cut by 1 base, the J end by 2 bases, with 6 bases between. CDR3 residues: CASSQVGTYEQYF. DNA for the CDR3: TGTGCCAGCAGCCAAGTGGGGACCTACGAGCAGTACTTC.